The clone carrying this T cell receptor (beta chain) was recorded a few times. A J-beta primer mix and a sample-barcoded 5' primer were used in a second PCR of roughly 6 to 12 cycles. Each cDNA molecule, via a template-switch adaptor with 12 random nucleotides, was tagged. TCRdb reprocessed the 5' RACE reads via MiXCR and lists one record per CDR3 protein. Found here are 1.5 million to 2 million distinct CDR3 sequences, approximately 28% of them singletons; the top ten hold about 7.7%. V was shortened by 4 bases and J by 5 bases, with 15 bases between the two germline ends. Germline CDR1 and CDR2: SGHRS and YFSETQ. The CDR3 runs 14 residues. This entry belongs to a study of blood T cells in healthy people across ages.

Sequencing input: blood. This sequence was found in a woman in her 30s in good health. The genes are TRBV5-1 and TRBJ2-5; D tentatively fits TRBD1 or TRBD2 (5 bases each). CDR3 DNA sequence: TGCGCCAGCAGCCAACGGGACCCCCGGGAGACCCAGTACTTC. Translation: CASSQRDPRETQYF.